This entry lists 4 T cell receptor beta chains sequenced from one sample in a study of T cell responses to AZD1222 COVID-19 vaccine. Produced via immunoSEQ multiplex PCR; TCRdb's table is partial and in-frame only. The data show under 150,000 clones, 70% to 90% seen once. Material: peripheral blood, obtained 28 days after the second AZD1222 dose. All receptors derive from an adult who received the AZD1222 COVID-19 vaccine.

This sequence joins TRBV7-8 and TRBJ1-5, with TRBD1 matching over 7 bases. CDR1 and CDR2 from the germline V gene are SGHVS and FQNEAQ. V lost 1 base, J lost 6 bases, and 9 bases stayed unmatched. The CDR3 contains 16 residues. The CDR3 here is CASSLGSRGQVQPQHF. Written as DNA, the CDR3 is TGTGCCAGCAGCTTAGGGTCGAGGGGGCAGGTTCAGCCCCAGCATTTT. Complete variable domain (other parts from reference TRBV7-8 and TRBJ1-5): GAGVSQSPRYKVAKRGQDVALRCDPISGHVSLFWYQQALGQGPEFLTYFQNEAQLDKSGLPSDRFFAERPEGSVSTLKIQRTQQEDSAVYLCASSLGSRGQVQPQHFGDGTRLSIL.

The V call is TRBV10-3, the J call TRBJ1-2; D possibly corresponds to TRBD1 (6 bases). The V and J ends lost 8 bases and 7 bases respectively, with 11 bases between them. CDR1 ENHRY and CDR2 SYGVKD come from the germline V gene. The CDR3 contains 11 residues. Here the CDR3 DNA reads TGTGCCATCTCCAGGGGACGTGGCTACACCTTC. This sequence encodes CAISRGRGYTF.

Regarding this clone: An end of the junction does not agree with germline; a read error may underlie this. V gene TRBV7-7 combines with J gene TRBJ1-1; D gene unclear. Germline V lookup: CDR1 SSHAT, CDR2 FNYEAQ (reference sequence). The CDR3 is 13 amino acids. The CDR3 coding sequence is TGTGCTAGCAGCTCCGGGGAGAACACTGAAGCTTTCTTT. Amino acid sequence: CASSSGENTEAFF.

The V gene is TRBV6-5, the J gene TRBJ2-7, with D possibly matching TRBD2 (6 bases). The CDR3 has 16 amino acids. The V and J ends lost 0 bases and 2 bases respectively, with 14 bases between them. The germline CDR1 and CDR2 sequences are MNHEY and SVGAGI. The DNA of the CDR3 is TGTGCCAGCAGTTACTCGAATCGGGGGTTGCCCTACGAGCAGTACTTC. This encodes CASSYSNRGLPYEQYF.